These T cell receptor beta chains were read from a single sample in a study of Ad26.COV2.S vaccination and SARS-CoV-2 variants. Measured with immunoSEQ multiplex PCR; TCRdb has only the in-frame clones, and not every one. The data hold approximately 400,000 clones, with roughly 85% observed a single time. The sequences come from peripheral blood, collected in a trial of Ad26.COV2.S vaccine versus placebo. The origin of the receptors is a person between 18 and 65 years old who received the Ad26.COV2.S COVID-19 vaccine or a placebo. The CDR3 runs from the conserved cysteine through the conserved F or W. D genes are given only for firm matches. The listing skips clone size in some rows; elsewhere it reads once, few, many or a size class.

d_gene,abundance,j_gene,v_gene,CDR3nt,CDR3aa
-,-,TRBJ2-2,TRBV5-1,TGCGCCAGCAGCTCCCTCGGGACGGGGGCCGGGGAGCTGTTTTTT,CASSSLGTGAGELFF
-,once,TRBJ2-7,TRBV5-6,TGTGCCAGCAGCTCACTTCAAAGGGGAGGTTCCCACGAGCAGTACTTC,CASSSLQRGGSHEQYF
-,-,TRBJ2-5,TRBV7-2,TGTGCCAGCAGAATAGGACAGTCAGAGACCCAGTACTTC,CASRIGQSETQYF
TRBD1,once,TRBJ1-4,TRBV4-3,TGCGCCAGCAGCCAGGGGACAGGGGGAACAGGCGAAAAACTGTTTTTT,CASSQGTGGTGEKLFF
-,-,TRBJ2-3,TRBV7-9,TGTGCCAGCAGCACCCGACTGAGCGGTTATTTTACAGATACGCAGTATTTT,CASSTRLSGYFTDTQYF
-,once,TRBJ2-5,TRBV7-8,TGTGCCAGCAGCGGACATCTTCGGCGGGGTCCCCAAGAGACCCAGTACTTC,CASSGHLRRGPQETQYF
TRBD1,-,TRBJ2-5,TRBV5-8,TGTGCCAGCAGCCCTAACCTCATACGACAGGGCCAAGAGACCCAGTACTTC,CASSPNLIRQGQETQYF
TRBD2,-,TRBJ2-2,TRBV7-9,TGTGCCAGCAGCTTAGCTGGGACTAGCCGGGCCGGGGAGCTGTTTTTT,CASSLAGTSRAGELFF
-,few,TRBJ1-6,TRBV7-9,TGTGCCAGCAGCTCTCCCCGCGGGGCAACTAATAATTCACCCCTCCACTTT,CASSSPRGATNNSPLHF
-,-,TRBJ2-6,TRBV6-1,TGTGCCAGCAGTGGGACAGACTCTGGGGCCAACGTCCTGACTTTC,CASSGTDSGANVLTF
TRBD1,-,TRBJ2-1,TRBV5-6,TGTGCCAGCAGCGTAACAGGGGGTGAGCAGTTCTTC,CASSVTGGEQFF
-,-,TRBJ1-1,TRBV28,TGTGCCAGCCCTGGGGCAGGGAGCACTGAAGCTTTCTTT,CASPGAGSTEAFF
-,-,TRBJ1-3,TRBV6-5,TGTGCCAGCAGTACCCAAGGGGCGAGGGGAAACACCATATATTTT,CASSTQGARGNTIYF
-,-,TRBJ1-1,TRBV11-3,TGTGCCAGCAGCTTAGGTGAAGGACGGGCTTTCTTT,CASSLGEGRAFF
-,-,TRBJ2-7,TRBV7-2,TGTGCCAGCAGCCCCCAGGGGACCCGGGACGAGCAGTACTTC,CASSPQGTRDEQYF
-,-,TRBJ2-1,TRBV3-1/TRBV3-2,TGTGCCAGCAGCCAAGGGAGGGACAGAACCCATTACAATGAGCAGTTCTTC,CASSQGRDRTHYNEQFF
-,once,TRBJ1-4,TRBV11-2,TGTGCCAGCAGCCCTCGTGGGGCAATAGGGGGAGAAAAACTGTTTTTT,CASSPRGAIGGEKLFF
-,-,TRBJ1-1,TRBV19,TGTGCCAGTAGCACTCTAGGGACGACTGAGACTGAAGCTTTCTTT,CASSTLGTTETEAFF
-,-,TRBJ2-5,TRBV5-1,TGCGCCAGCAGCTTGCAGGGAGGAGAGGAGACCCAGTACTTC,CASSLQGGEETQYF
-,-,TRBJ1-2,TRBV7-9,TGTGCCAGCAGCGTCTACACAGGACGCCTGCGCTACACCTTC,CASSVYTGRLRYTF
TRBD2,-,TRBJ2-7,TRBV3-1/TRBV3-2,TGTGCCAGCAGCCTCCTGGGGGGGGTCCACGAGCAGTACTTC,CASSLLGGVHEQYF
-,-,TRBJ2-7,TRBV6-5,TGTGCCAGCAGTTCGCCCCAGTACGAGCAGTACTTC,CASSSPQYEQYF
TRBD2,-,TRBJ2-1,TRBV27,TGTGCCAGCAGTTCACCTCCGGGACTAGCGGGAGAGGTTGAGCAGTTCTTC,CASSSPPGLAGEVEQFF
-,-,TRBJ2-5,TRBV5-4,TGTGCCAGCAGCTTGAACGGGAAACAAGAGACCCAGTACTTC,CASSLNGKQETQYF
-,-,TRBJ1-1,TRBV10-1,TGCGCCAGCAGTGTGTCCAGGGTGAACACTGAAGCTTTCTTT,CASSVSRVNTEAFF
-,-,TRBJ2-2,TRBV7-2,TGTGCCAGCAGCTCAAGGGGAGAGAACACCGGGGAGCTGTTTTTT,CASSSRGENTGELFF
-,-,TRBJ1-2,TRBV7-2,TGTGCCAGCAGCTCAGAACAGGGAGTCGCTAACTATGGCTACACCTTC,CASSSEQGVANYGYTF
-,few,TRBJ1-4,TRBV3-1/TRBV3-2,TGTGCCAGCAGCCCTACAGGGACTGAAAAACTGTTTTTT,CASSPTGTEKLFF
TRBD2,once,TRBJ2-7,TRBV5-4,TGTGCCAGCAGTTTTCCGGGACTAGCGGGAGGGGCCTACGAGCAGTACTTC,CASSFPGLAGGAYEQYF
-,-,TRBJ1-4,TRBV19,TGTGCCAGTACGCGTCTGGGAGAAAAACTGTTTTTT,CASTRLGEKLFF
TRBD2,-,TRBJ2-3,TRBV6-5,TGTGCCAGCAGTCGCGGGGGGGCCGCCACAGATACGCAGTATTTT,CASSRGGAATDTQYF